Detailed here is one T cell receptor beta chain. From germline, CDR1 is SGDLS and CDR2 YYNGEE. V lost 4 bases to trimming and J lost 1 base; unmatched junction nucleotides: 13. This CDR3 spans 19 amino acids. The method was immunoSEQ multiplex PCR; TCRdb's version includes in-frame clones alone and lacks a portion of them. Of 30,000 to 45,000 clones in the sample, 78% were seen once. The sample is drawn from a study of blood T cell repertoires in COVID-19. Looking at the study overall: COVID-19 samples collected from the United States, Italy and Spain covered acute and convalescent phases.

The chain links TRBV9 to TRBJ2-3; 12 nucleotides match TRBD2. The receptor's source is a man aged 55 to 69 with acute or convalescent COVID-19. The sequenced material came from peripheral blood. The CDR3 bases are TGTGCCAGCAGCACAAAGACTAGCGGGAGTTCCGGGGGCACAGATACGCAGTATTTT. Its translation: CASSTKTSGSSGGTDTQYF.